These 27 T cell receptor beta chains were sequenced from one sample in a study of shared clonotypes between healthy human individuals. Clones were sequenced by immunoSEQ multiplex PCR, and TCRdb holds only the in-frame ones, with some missing. This sample has 950,000 to 1,300,000 clones, with roughly 70% found just once. The sample taken for sequencing was memory CD4+ T cells sorted from blood. Subset denoted: CD45RA-negative fraction. The receptors here all came from a man aged 18 to 29 in good health.

The chain joins TRBV6-1 to TRBJ2-7; the D gene could be TRBD1 or TRBD2 (5 bases each). Deletions cut 7 bases from V and 3 bases from J, with 10 bases between. This CDR3 is 12 amino acids long. The germline CDR1 and CDR2 sequences are MNHNS and SASEGT. This CDR3 reads CASTEGSYEQYF. The DNA for the CDR3 is TGTGCCAGCACCGAGGGGAGCTACGAGCAGTACTTC.

V usage is TRBV7-2 and J usage is TRBJ1-1; TRBD1 aligns across 10 bases. The CDR3 is 14 residues long. Trimming took 5 bases from V and 6 from J; bases not matched to a gene: 6. Germline CDR1 is SGHTA and CDR2 is FQGNSA. The CDR3, as DNA: TGTGCCAGCAGCCTTAGACAGGGGGCCCCTGAAGCTTTCTTT. Translated: CASSLRQGAPEAFF.

The J gene is TRBJ2-5, the V gene TRBV19, with D maybe TRBD2 (5 bases). Germline CDR1 reads LNHDA; CDR2 reads SQIVND (reference sequence). CDR3 size: 14 residues. Trimming took 3 bases from V and 5 from J, leaving 13 bases between them. As DNA, the CDR3 is TGTGCCAGTAGTATGAATGGAGGAACCGAGACCCAGTACTTC. This translates into CASSMNGGTETQYF. The variable domain in full, completed from reference TRBV19 and TRBJ2-5, reads DGGITQSPKYLFRKEGQNVTLSCEQNLNHDAMYWYRQDPGQGLRLIYYSQIVNDFQKGDIAEGYSVSREKKESFPLTVTSAQKNPTAFYLCASSMNGGTETQYFGPGTRLLVL.

The V call is TRBV6-1, the J call TRBJ1-6; TRBD1 matches at 9 bases. J lost 8 bases, V lost 2 bases, and 1 base had no gene match. Per germline, CDR1 MNHNS and CDR2 SASEGT. The CDR3 is made up of 14 amino acids. The CDR3 loop is CASSEWTGDSPLHF. The CDR3 coding sequence is TGTGCCAGCAGTGAATGGACAGGGGATTCACCCCTCCACTTT.

This clone was recorded only once. Other DNA sequences in the same sample also yield this CDR3. DNA for the CDR3: TGTGCCTGGAGGCGACAAGGGAACACAGATACGCAGTATTTT. Its translation is CAWRRQGNTDTQYF. This chain links TRBV30 with TRBJ2-3; D call uncertain. The germline CDR1 and CDR2 sequences are GTSNPN and SVGIG (reference sequence). V lost 3 bases to trimming and J lost 2 bases, with 12 bases between them. This CDR3 has 14 residues.

The gene calls are TRBV5-1 and TRBJ2-1; D remains ambiguous. V gave up 0 bases and J gave up 6 bases, with 13 bases separating them. CDR1 SGHRS and CDR2 YFSETQ come from the germline V gene. The CDR3 is 15 amino acids. The CDR3, as DNA: TGCGCCAGCAGCTTGGAGGGCAGCTCGGGCAATGAGCAGTTCTTC. It codes for CASSLEGSSGNEQFF.

The chain couples TRBV5-1 to TRBJ2-1, with D possibly matching TRBD2 (5 bases). Germline V gives CDR1 SGHRS, CDR2 YFSETQ. Trimming shortened V by 4 bases and J by 0 bases, and 14 bases separated the two germline ends. CDR3 length: 16 residues. The CDR3 here is CASSPRTSSSYNEQFF. The CDR3 bases are TGCGCCAGCAGCCCCAGGACTTCCAGCTCCTACAATGAGCAGTTCTTC.

The CDR3 DNA is TGTGCCAGCAGCCCCGACCCTCTCTACAATGAGCAGTTCTTC. Translation: CASSPDPLYNEQFF. The chain links TRBV7-2 to TRBJ2-1; D remains ambiguous. The CDR3 runs 14 residues. Germline CDR1 and CDR2: SGHTA and FQGNSA. Between the trimmed V and J ends, which lost 5 bases and 3 bases, there was a span of 11 bases. Using reference TRBV7-2 and TRBJ2-1 for the parts outside the CDR3, the full variable domain is GAGVSQSPSNKVTEKGKDVELRCDPISGHTALYWYRQSLGQGLEFLIYFQGNSAPDKSGLPSDRFSAERTGGSVSTLTIQRTQQEDSAVYLCASSPDPLYNEQFFGPGTRLTVL.

V and J are TRBV6-1 and TRBJ1-6; D might be TRBD1 (6 bases). There are 16 residues in the CDR3. Germline CDR1 is MNHNS and CDR2 is SASEGT. V gave up 4 bases and J gave up 7 bases, with 17 bases separating them. CDR3 protein: CASSGTPGQGNSPLHF. DNA for the CDR3: TGTGCCAGCAGTGGTACACCGGGACAAGGAAATTCACCCCTCCACTTT.

V and J are TRBV9 and TRBJ1-4; a weak D match, TRBD1 (5 bases). This CDR3 is 15 amino acids long. Germline CDR1 SGDLS, CDR2 YYNGEE. V lost 0 bases to trimming and J lost 4 bases, with 10 bases between them. CDR3 amino acids: CASSVEAQVNEKLFF. Here the CDR3 DNA reads TGTGCCAGCAGCGTAGAGGCACAGGTTAATGAAAAACTGTTTTTT.

This clone has more than one count but fewer than ten. Other DNA sequences within the sample encode an identical CDR3. The chain uses TRBV14 and TRBJ1-4; no definite D call. The germline V and J ends were trimmed by 1 base and 6 bases, with 9 bases remaining between them. CDR1 is SGHDN, CDR2 FVKESK, per germline. The CDR3 loop spans 14 amino acids. CDR3 protein: CASSQAGRDEKLFF. The CDR3, as DNA: TGTGCCAGCAGCCAAGCGGGCAGAGATGAAAAACTGTTTTTT.

The rearrangement joins TRBV19 to TRBJ2-3; TRBD2 matches 7 bases. V shed 6 bases, J shed 4 bases, and the junction held 4 bases outside the gene matches. The CDR3 has 13 residues. The germline CDR1 and CDR2 sequences are LNHDA and SQIVND (reference sequence). For the CDR3, the DNA is TGTGCCAGTAGCCAGGGAGGGGCAGATACGCAGTATTTT. Translating gives CASSQGGADTQYF.

This clone was seen once. The V gene is TRBV21-1, the J gene TRBJ2-7; the listed D gene, TRBD1, was not tested against the DNA. TRBV21-1 is a pseudogene. This CDR3 is built from 13 residues. As DNA, the CDR3 is TGTGCCAGCAGCCTCGACAGCTCCTACGAGCAGTACTTC. The encoded protein is CASSLDSSYEQYF.

V is TRBV6-1 and J is TRBJ1-2; D is undetermined. V lost 1 base and J lost 1, with 10 bases in between. The CDR3 contains 15 residues. The germline V gene encodes CDR1 MNHNS and CDR2 SASEGT. CDR3 protein: CASSEVRRSNYGYTF. The CDR3 DNA reads TGTGCCAGCAGTGAAGTTCGTCGGAGTAACTATGGCTACACCTTC.

Of note for this clone: The sample contains more than one DNA sequence encoding this CDR3. The rearrangement uses TRBV18 and TRBJ1-1, with 8 bases that match TRBD1. This CDR3 has 14 amino acids. Germline loops: CDR1 KGHSH, CDR2 LQKENI. J gave up 1 base and V 3 bases, and 1 base lay outside the gene matches. CDR3 sequence reads: CASSPTGGNTEAFF. Written as DNA, the CDR3 is TGTGCCAGCTCACCTACAGGGGGGAACACTGAAGCTTTCTTT.

The chain links TRBV7-9 to TRBJ2-1, with unresolved D. CDR1 is SEHNR, CDR2 FQNEAQ, per germline (reference sequence). The V end was cut by 5 bases, the J end by 8 bases, with 10 bases between. CDR3 length equals 12 residues. DNA for the CDR3: TGTGCCAGCAGCGGATACATCCATGAGCAGTTCTTC. It translates to CASSGYIHEQFF.

Notes on this clone: Other DNA sequences of this sample code for an identical CDR3. The chain is built from TRBV7-9 and TRBJ2-5; perhaps TRBD1 as D (5 bases). The CDR3 has 18 amino acids. From germline, CDR1 is SEHNR and CDR2 FQNEAQ (reference sequence). Deletions cut 3 bases from V and 7 bases from J, with 27 bases between. The DNA of the CDR3 is TGTGCCAGCAGCTTGTCGGCTGAGCCGAAAGACAGCCGAGGGACCCAGTACTTC. Protein product: CASSLSAEPKDSRGTQYF.

V and J are TRBV5-1 and TRBJ2-5, with D uncertain. Germline V lookup: CDR1 SGHRS, CDR2 YFSETQ. V was pared by 4 bases and J by 0 bases, with 4 bases between. The CDR3 has 12 residues. In DNA form, the CDR3 reads TGCGCCAGCAGCCAGGACCAAGAGACCCAGTACTTC. Translating gives CASSQDQETQYF.

The J gene is TRBJ1-2, the V gene TRBV29-1; D is uncertain. The germline V gene has CDR1 SQVTM and CDR2 ANQGSEA. The CDR3 covers 11 residues. Trimming shortened V by 6 bases and J by 10 bases, and 15 bases separated the two germline ends. The CDR3 coding sequence is TGCAGCGTAAGAGCGGGGATTGCCTACACCTTC. Its translation is CSVRAGIAYTF.

This sequence joins TRBV2 and TRBJ1-5; D is unresolved. This CDR3 is built from 13 residues. Germline loops: CDR1 SNHLY, CDR2 FYNNEI. The V end was cut by 7 bases, the J end by 6 bases, with 13 bases between. The CDR3 DNA follows: TGTGCCAGCACGGTGAGGGAGAGTCAGCCCCAGCATTTT. As protein: CASTVRESQPQHF.

This chain uses TRBV5-4 with TRBJ2-5; 7 bases agree with TRBD1. Per the germline V gene, CDR1 is SGHNT and CDR2 is YYREEE (reference sequence). V gave up 4 bases and J gave up 5 bases; unmatched junction bases: 11. This CDR3 comprises 15 residues. The CDR3 sequence is CASSHQTGAWETQYF. Written as DNA, the CDR3 is TGTGCCAGCAGCCACCAAACAGGGGCCTGGGAGACCCAGTACTTC.

This clone has a count of ten or more. This chain's CDR3 is CASRPPGTGVDGYTF. CDR3 sequence (DNA): TGTGCCAGCAGGCCCCCCGGGACAGGGGTGGATGGCTACACCTTC. This rearrangement joins TRBV6-5 to TRBJ1-2; TRBD1 agrees at 10 bases. The CDR3 covers 15 residues. The trim removed 6 bases at V and 6 bases at J, leaving 10 bases unmatched. Germline values: CDR1 MNHEY, CDR2 SVGAGI.

J is TRBJ2-5 and V is TRBV23-1; D gene ambiguous. TRBV23-1 is noted as an ORF with a role that remains uncertain. This CDR3 contains 12 residues. V was shortened by 4 bases and J by 5 bases, with 8 bases between the two germline ends. This CDR3 reads CASSRRHETQYF. Here the CDR3 DNA reads TGCGCCAGCAGTCGTCGGCATGAGACCCAGTACTTC.

This clone was counted a few times. One end of the junction is discordant with germline, which a read error may explain. The chain links TRBV9 to TRBJ1-3, with no clear D. The CDR3 is 12 residues long. Germline assignment: CDR1 SGDLS and CDR2 YYNGEE. For the CDR3, the DNA is TGTGCCAGCAGCGTAGATGGAGACACCATATATTTT. Translating it yields CASSVDGDTIYF. Full variable domain (remainder filled in from reference TRBV9 and TRBJ1-3): DSGVTQTPKHLITATGQRVTLRCSPRSGDLSVYWYQQSLDQGLQFLIQYYNGEERAKGNILERFSAQQFPDLHSELNLSSLELGDSALYFCASSVDGDTIYFGEGSWLTVV.

With regard to this clone: Other DNA sequences in the sample encode the same CDR3. This chain joins TRBV27 and TRBJ1-2, with 7 positions matching TRBD1. Trimming removed 6 bases from V and 7 bases from J; junction bases left unmatched: 5. The germline CDR1 and CDR2 sequences are MNHEY and SMNVEV (reference sequence). CDR3 size: 12 residues. The CDR3 nucleotides are TGTGCCAGCAGCACGACAGGGTCTGGCTACACCTTC. Its protein product is CASSTTGSGYTF.

The genes are TRBV19 and TRBJ2-3; a possible D gene is TRBD1 (6 bases). Trimming left V 6 bases short and J 2 bases short, with 18 bases between. Germline V gives CDR1 LNHDA, CDR2 SQIVND (reference sequence). The CDR3 runs to 16 residues. In DNA, the CDR3 is TGTGCCAGTAGCCTTAGAGGGGGTCTTCTCACAGATACGCAGTATTTT. It yields the protein CASSLRGGLLTDTQYF. Combining the CDR3 with reference TRBV19 and TRBJ2-3 gives the whole variable domain DGGITQSPKYLFRKEGQNVTLSCEQNLNHDAMYWYRQDPGQGLRLIYYSQIVNDFQKGDIAEGYSVSREKKESFPLTVTSAQKNPTAFYLCASSLRGGLLTDTQYFGPGTRLTVL.

The chain combines TRBV5-4 with TRBJ2-7; TRBD2 agrees at 7 bases. Germline V CDR1 and CDR2: SGHNT, YYREEE (reference sequence). This CDR3 has 14 residues. The V gene end was trimmed by 0 bases and the J gene end by 5 bases; junction bases not matched to a gene: 5. The CDR3 here is CASSLDTSVNEQYF. CDR3 DNA sequence: TGTGCCAGCAGCTTGGATACTAGCGTGAACGAGCAGTACTTC.